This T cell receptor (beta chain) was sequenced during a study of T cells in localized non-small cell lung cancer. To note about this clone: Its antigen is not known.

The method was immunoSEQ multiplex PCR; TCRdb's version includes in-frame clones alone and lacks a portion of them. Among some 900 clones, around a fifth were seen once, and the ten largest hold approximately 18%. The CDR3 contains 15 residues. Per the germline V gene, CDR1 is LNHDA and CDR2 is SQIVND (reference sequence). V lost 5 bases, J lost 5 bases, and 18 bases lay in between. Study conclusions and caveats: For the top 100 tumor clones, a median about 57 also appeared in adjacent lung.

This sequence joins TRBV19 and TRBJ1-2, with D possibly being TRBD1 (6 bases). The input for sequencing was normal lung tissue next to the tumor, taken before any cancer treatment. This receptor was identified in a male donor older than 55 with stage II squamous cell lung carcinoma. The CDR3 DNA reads TGTGCCAGTAGTTGGACGGGGGCACACGGGTATGGCTACACCTTC. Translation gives CASSWTGAHGYGYTF.